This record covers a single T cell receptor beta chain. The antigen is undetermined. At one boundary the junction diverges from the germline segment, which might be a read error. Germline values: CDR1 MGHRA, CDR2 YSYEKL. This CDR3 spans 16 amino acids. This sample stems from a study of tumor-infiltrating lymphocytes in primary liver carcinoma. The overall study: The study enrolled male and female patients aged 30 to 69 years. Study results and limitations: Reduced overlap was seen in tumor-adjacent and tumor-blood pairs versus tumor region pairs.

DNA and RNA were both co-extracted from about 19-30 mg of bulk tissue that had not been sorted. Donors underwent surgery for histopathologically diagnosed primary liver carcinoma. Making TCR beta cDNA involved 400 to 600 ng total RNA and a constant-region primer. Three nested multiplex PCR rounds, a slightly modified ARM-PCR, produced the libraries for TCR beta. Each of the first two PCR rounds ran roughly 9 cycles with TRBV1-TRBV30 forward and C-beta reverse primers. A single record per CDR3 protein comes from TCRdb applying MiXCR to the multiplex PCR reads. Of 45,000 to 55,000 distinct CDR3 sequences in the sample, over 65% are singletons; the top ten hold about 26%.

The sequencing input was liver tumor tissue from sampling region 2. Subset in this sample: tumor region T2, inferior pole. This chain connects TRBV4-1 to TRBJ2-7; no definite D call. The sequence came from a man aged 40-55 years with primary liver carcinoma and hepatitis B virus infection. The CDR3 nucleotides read TGCGTCAGCAGCCTTCTACCCGACGATCTTGTGCTCGGGCAGTACTTC. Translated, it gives CVSSLLPDDLVLGQYF.